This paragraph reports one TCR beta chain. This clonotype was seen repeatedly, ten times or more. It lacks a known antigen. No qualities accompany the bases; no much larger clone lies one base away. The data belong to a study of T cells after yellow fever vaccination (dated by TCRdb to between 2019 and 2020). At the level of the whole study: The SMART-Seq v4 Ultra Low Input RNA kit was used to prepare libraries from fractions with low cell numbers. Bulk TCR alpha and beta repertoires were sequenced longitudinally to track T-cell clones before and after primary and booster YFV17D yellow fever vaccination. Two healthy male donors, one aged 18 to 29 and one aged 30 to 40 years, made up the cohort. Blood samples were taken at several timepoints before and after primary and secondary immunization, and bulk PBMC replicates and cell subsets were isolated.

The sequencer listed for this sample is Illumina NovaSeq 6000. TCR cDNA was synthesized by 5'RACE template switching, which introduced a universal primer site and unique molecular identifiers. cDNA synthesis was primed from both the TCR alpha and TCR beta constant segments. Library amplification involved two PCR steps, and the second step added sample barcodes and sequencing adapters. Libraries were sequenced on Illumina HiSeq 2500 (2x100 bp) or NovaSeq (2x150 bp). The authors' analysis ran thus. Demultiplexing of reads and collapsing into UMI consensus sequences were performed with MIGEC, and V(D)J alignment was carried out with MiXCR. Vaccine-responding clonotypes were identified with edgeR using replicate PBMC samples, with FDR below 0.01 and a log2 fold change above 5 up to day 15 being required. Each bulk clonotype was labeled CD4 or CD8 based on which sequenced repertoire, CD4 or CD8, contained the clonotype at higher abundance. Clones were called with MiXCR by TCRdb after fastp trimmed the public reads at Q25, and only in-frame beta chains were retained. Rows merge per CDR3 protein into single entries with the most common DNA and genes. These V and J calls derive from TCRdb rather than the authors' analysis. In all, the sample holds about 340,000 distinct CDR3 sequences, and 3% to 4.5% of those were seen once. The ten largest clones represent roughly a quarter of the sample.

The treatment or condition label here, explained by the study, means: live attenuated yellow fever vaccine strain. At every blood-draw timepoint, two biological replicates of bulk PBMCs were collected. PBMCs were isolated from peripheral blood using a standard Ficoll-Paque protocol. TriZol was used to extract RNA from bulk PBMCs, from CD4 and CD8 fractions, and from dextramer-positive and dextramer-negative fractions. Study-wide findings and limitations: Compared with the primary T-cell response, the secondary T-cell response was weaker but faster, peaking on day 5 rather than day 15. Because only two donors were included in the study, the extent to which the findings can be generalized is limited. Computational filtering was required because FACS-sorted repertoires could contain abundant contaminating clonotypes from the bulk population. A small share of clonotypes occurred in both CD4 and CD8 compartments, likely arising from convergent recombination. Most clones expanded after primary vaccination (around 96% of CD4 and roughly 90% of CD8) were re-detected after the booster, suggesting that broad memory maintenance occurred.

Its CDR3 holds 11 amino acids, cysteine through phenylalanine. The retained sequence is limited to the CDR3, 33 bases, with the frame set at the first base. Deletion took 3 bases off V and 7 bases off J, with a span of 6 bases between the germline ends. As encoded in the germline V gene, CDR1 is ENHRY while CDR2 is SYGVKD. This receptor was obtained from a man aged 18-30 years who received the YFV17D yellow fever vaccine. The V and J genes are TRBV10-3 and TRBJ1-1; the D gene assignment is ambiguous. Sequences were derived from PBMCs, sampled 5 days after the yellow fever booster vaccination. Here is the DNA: TGTGCCATCAGTGACAGATATGAAGCTTTCTTT. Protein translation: CAISDRYEAFF.